These T cell receptor beta chains were read from a single sample in a study of shared clonotypes between healthy human individuals. Sequenced by immunoSEQ multiplex PCR; TCRdb stores in-frame clones only, minus some. The repertoire consists of about 2.5 million clones, with 85% to 95% occurring once and the leading ten covering around 0.4%. Sequencing was done on a sample of naive CD4+ T cells from PBMCs. The receptors here all came from a young man in good health. Some clones in this sample may be carry-over from other donors' samples. Each CDR3 is given with its conserved first and last residue. Fields, in order: V gene, J gene, clone size, D gene, CDR3 protein, CDR3 DNA. D genes are given only for firm matches. Only part of the rows carry a size: once, few, many, or a class if the clone is expanded.

TRBV6-5	TRBJ2-7	-	-	CASSTSRRPPYEQYF	TGTGCCAGCAGCACCTCTAGGAGGCCCCCCTACGAGCAGTACTTC
TRBV5-1	TRBJ1-4	-	-	CASSLSWVSEKLFF	TGCGCCAGCAGCTTGTCCTGGGTTTCCGAAAAACTGTTTTTT
TRBV6-5	TRBJ2-7	-	-	CASCGRASAAYEQYF	TGTGCCAGCTGTGGTCGGGCTAGCGCAGCCTACGAGCAGTACTTC
TRBV7-8	TRBJ2-7	-	TRBD1	CASILGVGQVSSYEQYF	TGTGCCAGCATACTAGGGGTGGGACAGGTGAGCTCCTACGAGCAGTACTTC
TRBV19	TRBJ1-5	few	-	CASSIWGGAGNQPQHF	TGTGCCAGTAGTATTTGGGGGGGCGCGGGGAATCAGCCCCAGCATTTT
TRBV30	TRBJ1-5	-	-	CAWSVFGRASQPQHF	TGTGCCTGGAGTGTATTTGGACGGGCCAGTCAGCCCCAGCATTTT
TRBV2	TRBJ2-1	-	-	CASKSQVYSYNEQFF	TGTGCCAGCAAGTCCCAGGTTTACTCCTACAATGAGCAGTTCTTC
TRBV5-8	TRBJ2-3	-	TRBD2	CASSLKGAGGYGATDTQYF	TGTGCCAGCAGCCTTAAAGGAGCGGGAGGGTATGGGGCCACAGATACGCAGTATTTT
TRBV29-1	TRBJ2-7	-	TRBD2	CSVPGLAWHEQYF	TGCAGCGTCCCTGGACTAGCCTGGCACGAGCAGTACTTC
TRBV2	TRBJ1-1	-	-	CASSVMGARGAFF	TGTGCCAGCAGTGTTATGGGGGCGCGGGGAGCTTTCTTT
TRBV6-5	TRBJ1-6	-	-	CASSPSGPSVSPLHF	TGTGCCAGCAGTCCGTCCGGACCTAGTGTATCACCCCTCCACTTT
TRBV7-2	TRBJ2-1	-	TRBD2	CASSIPLAGGPYNEQFF	TGTGCCAGCAGCATTCCATTAGCGGGAGGGCCCTACAATGAGCAGTTCTTC
TRBV5-1	TRBJ2-1	-	TRBD2	CASSPGTSGSNEQFF	TGCGCCAGCAGCCCTGGGACTAGCGGGTCCAATGAGCAGTTCTTC
TRBV11-3	TRBJ2-7	-	-	CASSLGGSSYEQYF	TGTGCCAGCAGCTTAGGAGGGAGCTCCTACGAGCAGTACTTC
TRBV7-9	TRBJ2-1	-	-	CASSPRSTVYNEQFF	TGTGCCAGCAGCCCGAGGAGTACCGTCTACAATGAGCAGTTCTTC
TRBV5-1	TRBJ2-1	once	TRBD2	CASSSGLAGAGEQFF	TGCGCCAGCAGCTCGGGACTAGCGGGAGCGGGAGAGCAGTTCTTC
TRBV19	TRBJ1-5	few	TRBD1	CASKDRPSGPQHF	TGTGCCAGTAAGGACAGGCCTAGCGGGCCCCAGCATTTT
TRBV5-8	TRBJ2-1	-	TRBD1	CASSLLRTGGEQFF	TGTGCCAGCAGCTTGCTCCGGACAGGGGGTGAGCAGTTCTTC
TRBV7-2	TRBJ1-2	-	-	CASSIRARHDGYTF	TGTGCCAGCAGCATCCGGGCTCGACACGATGGCTACACCTTC
TRBV28	TRBJ2-3	-	-	CASSLDLYTQYF	TGTGCCAGCAGTCTGGACCTATATACGCAGTATTTT
TRBV7-8	TRBJ2-7	-	TRBD2	CASSLAGWAGVGYF	TGTGCCAGCAGCTTAGCGGGTTGGGCGGGAGTAGGGTACTTC
TRBV6-5	TRBJ1-1	-	-	CASSYSRGVSTEAFF	TGTGCCAGCAGTTACTCTCGGGGCGTAAGCACTGAAGCTTTCTTT
TRBV7-9	TRBJ1-5	-	TRBD1	CASSLAGPGTGFSNQPQHF	TGTGCCAGCAGCTTAGCAGGTCCCGGGACAGGGTTCAGCAATCAGCCCCAGCATTTT
TRBV28	TRBJ1-2	-	-	CASSLGHYGYTF	TGTGCCAGCAGCCTAGGTCACTATGGCTACACCTTC
TRBV19	TRBJ2-2	-	-	CASSPPGVNTGELFF	TGTGCCAGTAGTCCCCCCGGGGTGAACACCGGGGAGCTGTTTTTT
TRBV7-9	TRBJ2-1	-	TRBD1	CASARDRERNEQFF	TGTGCCAGCGCCCGGGACAGGGAAAGGAATGAGCAGTTCTTC
TRBV19	TRBJ2-2	few	-	CASSMGGNTGELFF	TGTGCCAGTAGTATGGGGGGGAACACCGGGGAGCTGTTTTTT
TRBV30	TRBJ1-5	-	-	CAWNNRGQPQHF	TGTGCCTGGAATAACCGGGGACAGCCCCAGCATTTT
TRBV27	TRBJ1-1	-	TRBD1	CASSLKGARNTEAFF	TGTGCCAGCAGTTTAAAGGGGGCTCGGAACACTGAAGCTTTCTTT
TRBV7-1	TRBJ1-1	-	-	CASSFDGGNTEAFF	TGTGCCAGCAGCTTTGACGGGGGGAACACTGAAGCTTTCTTT
TRBV18	TRBJ1-1	-	-	CASSPWGNTEAFF	TGTGCCAGCTCACCCTGGGGGAACACTGAAGCTTTCTTT
TRBV6-5	TRBJ2-3	-	-	CASSLNRQLTDTQYF	TGTGCCAGCAGCCTAAATCGACAGCTCACAGATACGCAGTATTTT
TRBV5-1	TRBJ2-1	-	TRBD2	CASSLVLAGGYNEQFF	TGCGCCAGCAGCTTGGTACTAGCGGGAGGGTACAATGAGCAGTTCTTC
TRBV18	TRBJ2-5	-	-	CASSPGSQETQYF	TGTGCCAGCTCACCGGGGTCCCAAGAGACCCAGTACTTC
TRBV5-1	TRBJ2-7	-	-	CASSLEGSSYEQHF	TGCGCCAGCAGCTTGGAAGGGAGCTCCTACGAGCAGCACTTC
TRBV18	TRBJ2-7	-	TRBD1	CASSPRTSDRSSYEQYF	TGTGCCAGCTCCCCACGGACCTCGGACAGGAGCTCCTACGAGCAGTACTTC
TRBV28	TRBJ1-1	-	-	CASSPIQHVNTEAFF	TGTGCCAGCAGTCCCATCCAACACGTCAACACTGAAGCTTTCTTT
TRBV18	TRBJ2-1	-	TRBD2	CASSQGLAGVNEQFF	TGTGCCAGCTCACAGGGACTAGCGGGAGTCAATGAGCAGTTCTTC
TRBV5-1	TRBJ2-7	-	-	CASSLDRPGDGQYF	TGCGCCAGCAGCTTGGACCGGCCTGGGGACGGGCAGTACTTC
TRBV27	TRBJ1-3	-	TRBD1	CASRRGTGIPGNTIYF	TGTGCCAGCAGGAGGGGGACAGGGATACCTGGAAACACCATATATTTT